This T cell receptor beta chain derives from a study of breast tumors, draining lymph nodes, adjacent tissues. Study-level results: That most tumor T cells come from lymph nodes remained unproven. Tumors had less TCR diversity than lymph nodes, more than nontumor tissue. The data were judged consistent with most tumor T cells coming from lymph node and expanding in tumor. Luminal-like breast cancer showed significantly greater tumor-nontumor repertoire similarity than basal-like breast cancer did.

Germline assignment: CDR1 LNHDA and CDR2 SQIVND (reference sequence). The length of the CDR3 is 14 residues. TCRdb itself ran the multiplex PCR reads through MiXCR, one entry per CDR3 protein. Here the sample spans 50,000 to 85,000 distinct CDR3 sequences, approximately 47% being singletons. Only a few counts were recorded for this clonotype. No antigen is known for it. A much larger clone differs from this one at a single base, so this may be a read error. V and J are TRBV19 and TRBJ1-6; 9 bases fit TRBD1. The TCR sequence derives from a female donor with breast cancer. Some clones in this sample may be carry-over from other donors' samples. The sequenced material came from breast tumor tissue. CDR3 sequence: CASRTGTGYSPLRF. The CDR3, as DNA: TGTGCCAGTAGGACCGGGACAGGGTATTCACCCCTCCGCTTT.